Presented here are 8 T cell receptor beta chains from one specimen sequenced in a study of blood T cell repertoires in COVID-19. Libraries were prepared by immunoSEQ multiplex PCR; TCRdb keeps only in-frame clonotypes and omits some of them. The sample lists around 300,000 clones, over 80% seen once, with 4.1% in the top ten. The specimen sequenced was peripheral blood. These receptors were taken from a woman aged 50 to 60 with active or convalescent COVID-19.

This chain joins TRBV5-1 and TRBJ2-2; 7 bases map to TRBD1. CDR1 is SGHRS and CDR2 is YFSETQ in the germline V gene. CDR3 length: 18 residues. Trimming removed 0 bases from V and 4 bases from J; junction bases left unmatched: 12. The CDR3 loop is CASSLGSRGSLGTGELFF. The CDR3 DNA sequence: TGCGCCAGCAGCTTGGGGTCCAGGGGGTCTTTGGGCACCGGGGAGCTGTTTTTT.

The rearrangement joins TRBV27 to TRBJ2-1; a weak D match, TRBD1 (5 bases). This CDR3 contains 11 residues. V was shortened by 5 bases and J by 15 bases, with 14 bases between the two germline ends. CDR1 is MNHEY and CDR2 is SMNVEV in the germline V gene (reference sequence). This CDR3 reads CASSGAQRRFF. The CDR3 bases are TGTGCCAGCAGTGGGGCGCAGAGACGGTTCTTC.

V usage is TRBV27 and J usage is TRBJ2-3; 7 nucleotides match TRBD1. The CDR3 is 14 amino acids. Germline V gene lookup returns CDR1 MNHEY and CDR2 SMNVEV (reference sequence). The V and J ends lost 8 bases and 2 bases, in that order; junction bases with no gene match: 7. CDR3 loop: CASGYRGFTDTQYF. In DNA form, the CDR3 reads TGTGCCAGCGGGTACAGGGGTTTCACAGATACGCAGTATTTT.

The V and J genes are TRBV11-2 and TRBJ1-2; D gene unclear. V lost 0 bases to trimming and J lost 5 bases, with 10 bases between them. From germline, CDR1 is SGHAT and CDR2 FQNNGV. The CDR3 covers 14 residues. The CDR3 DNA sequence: TGTGCCAGCAGCTTAGACCGCGGCTCTTATGGCTACACCTTC. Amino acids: CASSLDRGSYGYTF.

For the CDR3, the DNA is TGTGCCAGCAGCTCCACATGGAACACTGAAGCTTTCTTT. Translation gives CASSSTWNTEAFF. J is TRBJ1-1 and V is TRBV5-5, with D hard to call. V lost 3 bases to trimming and J lost 1 base, with 7 bases between them. The CDR3 has 13 residues. Germline CDR1 is SGHKS and CDR2 is YYEKEE (reference sequence).

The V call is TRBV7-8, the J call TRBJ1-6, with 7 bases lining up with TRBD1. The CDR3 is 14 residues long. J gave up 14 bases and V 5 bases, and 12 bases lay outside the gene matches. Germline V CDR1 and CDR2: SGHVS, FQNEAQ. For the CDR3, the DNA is TGTGCCAGCAGCCAGGGGACAGCCACAGCGTCCCTCCACTTT. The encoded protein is CASSQGTATASLHF.

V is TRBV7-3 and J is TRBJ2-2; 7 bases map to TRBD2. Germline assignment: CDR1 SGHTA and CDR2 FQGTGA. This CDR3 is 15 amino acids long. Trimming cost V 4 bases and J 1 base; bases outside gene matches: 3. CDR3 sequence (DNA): TGTGCCAGCAGCTCCGGACTAGTGAACACCGGGGAGCTGTTTTTT. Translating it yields CASSSGLVNTGELFF.

CDR3 coding DNA: TGTGCCAGCAGCTTAGGGGCAGGGCGGAACACCATATATTTT. It specifies CASSLGAGRNTIYF. The chain uses TRBV7-2 and TRBJ1-3; possibly TRBD1 for D (5 bases). Deletions cut 1 base from V and 7 bases from J, with 11 bases between. CDR3 length: 14 residues. Germline CDR1 is SGHTA and CDR2 is FQGNSA.